Listed here are 22 T cell receptor beta chains from one sample, sequenced in a study of blood T cell repertoires in COVID-19. The assay was immunoSEQ multiplex PCR, and TCRdb's table has in-frame clones only and misses some. The profile shows about 280,000 clones, around 90% of them singletons. The material sequenced was peripheral blood. The receptors were gathered from a man aged 18 to 29 with active or convalescent COVID-19.

The gene calls are TRBV2 and TRBJ2-7; D is ambiguous. The CDR3 is made up of 13 amino acids. V lost 0 bases and J 2 bases, leaving 5 bases between the germline ends. Germline V gene lookup returns CDR1 SNHLY and CDR2 FYNNEI. For the CDR3, the DNA is TGTGCCAGCAGTGAAGCGAGTCCCTACGAGCAGTACTTC. Amino acids: CASSEASPYEQYF.

The J gene is TRBJ2-2, the V gene TRBV6-5; 7 nucleotides align to TRBD2. V shed 6 bases, J shed 5 bases, and the junction held 9 bases outside the gene matches. In germline, CDR1 is MNHEY, CDR2 SVGAGI. The CDR3 contains 15 residues. DNA of the CDR3: TGTGCCAGCAGACCCACCTGGGGGGGGACCGGGGAGCTGTTTTTT. Its translation: CASRPTWGGTGELFF.

This clone is a singleton in its sample. The J gene is TRBJ2-3, the V gene TRBV5-1; TRBD1 might be the D (5 bases). The CDR3 runs to 16 residues. CDR1 SGHRS and CDR2 YFSETQ come from the germline V gene. Between the trimmed V and J ends, which lost 2 bases and 2 bases, there was a span of 15 bases. CDR3 sequence (DNA): TGCGCCAGCAGCTTCCCTGCCCGACAGCACACAGATACGCAGTATTTT. Residues: CASSFPARQHTDTQYF. The full variable domain, rest sourced from reference TRBV5-1 and TRBJ2-3, is KAGVTQTPRYLIKTRGQQVTLSCSPISGHRSVSWYQQTPGQGLQFLFEYFSETQRNKGNFPGRFSGRQFSNSRSEMNVSTLELGDSALYLCASSFPARQHTDTQYFGPGTRLTVL.

The V call is TRBV10-3, the J call TRBJ1-2; possibly TRBD1 for D (6 bases). This CDR3 region has 14 residues. Germline assignment: CDR1 ENHRY and CDR2 SYGVKD. V lost 4 bases and J lost 8, with 17 bases in between. This chain's CDR3 is CAISAGRDNGGYTF. The CDR3 coding sequence is TGTGCCATCAGTGCGGGCCGGGACAATGGAGGCTACACCTTC.

DNA for the CDR3: TGCAGCGTTGAAGGGTGGACAGGGAGTACCAATGAGCAGTTCTTC. Its translation: CSVEGWTGSTNEQFF. The rearrangement joins TRBV29-1 to TRBJ2-1; 8 bases are shared with TRBD1. V dropped 1 base and J dropped 6; count of bases not matched to a gene: 8. The CDR3 runs to 15 residues. The germline V gene has CDR1 SQVTM and CDR2 ANQGSEA.

The chain has TRBV7-2 and TRBJ1-3; D gene ambiguous. V dropped 7 bases and J dropped 0 bases, with 10 bases sitting between them. The CDR3 runs 14 residues. Germline CDR1 is SGHTA and CDR2 is FQGNSA. The CDR3 DNA sequence: TGTGCCAGCACCTTGACACCCTCTGGAAACACCATATATTTT. The encoded protein is CASTLTPSGNTIYF.

The chain couples TRBV19 to TRBJ1-1, with D possibly TRBD1 on 6 matching bases. The CDR3 has 16 amino acids. Germline-derived CDR1 and CDR2 are LNHDA and SQIVND (reference sequence). Trimming removed 6 bases from V and 2 bases from J, with 19 bases in between. The CDR3 DNA sequence: TGTGCCAGTAGGTCAATCTTGGGACAAAGAAACACTGAAGCTTTCTTT. As protein: CASRSILGQRNTEAFF.

This clone was seen only a few times. V usage is TRBV19 and J usage is TRBJ1-1; D gene unclear. CDR1 is LNHDA and CDR2 is SQIVND in the germline V gene (reference sequence). V was shortened by 4 bases and J by 1 base, with 10 bases between the two germline ends. The CDR3 consists of 14 residues. This CDR3 is CASSTRLRNTEAFF. CDR3 sequence (DNA): TGTGCCAGTAGTACCCGACTCCGGAACACTGAAGCTTTCTTT.

The J gene is TRBJ1-6, the V gene TRBV2; D not certain. V was clipped by 5 bases and J by 7 bases, with 18 bases between them. Germline V CDR1 and CDR2: SNHLY, FYNNEI. The CDR3 has 16 amino acids. The CDR3 coding sequence is TGTGCCAGCAGTACCTACCGTACAGTTCACAATTCACCCCTCCACTTT. It yields the protein CASSTYRTVHNSPLHF.

This clone is a singleton in its sample. This rearrangement joins TRBV27 to TRBJ2-5; 13 positions agree with TRBD2. The CDR3 consists of 16 residues. With 5 bases clipped from V and 4 bases from J, the junction kept 7 bases outside the gene matches. The germline gives CDR1 MNHEY, CDR2 SMNVEV (reference sequence). The CDR3 protein is CASSNYRLAGGETQYF. The CDR3 bases are TGTGCCAGCAGTAATTACAGACTAGCGGGGGGAGAGACCCAGTACTTC.

The chain employs TRBV12-3 or TRBV12-4 and TRBJ2-7; D remains ambiguous. CDR3 length: 12 residues. The V end was cut by 2 bases, the J end by 6 bases, with 8 bases between. The CDR3 reads CASSLLLLEQYF. The CDR3 bases are TGTGCCAGCAGTTTATTACTCCTCGAGCAGTACTTC.

This chain links TRBV9 with TRBJ2-3, with D hard to call. The CDR3 covers 15 residues. Between the trimmed V and J ends, which lost 4 bases and 1 base, there was a span of 13 bases. Germline CDR1 reads SGDLS; CDR2 reads YYNGEE. In nucleotides, the CDR3 is TGTGCCAGCAGCTGGCTAGACGATCGCACAGATACGCAGTATTTT. It is translated as CASSWLDDRTDTQYF.

V is TRBV15 and J is TRBJ1-1, with 7 positions matching TRBD1. Germline CDR1 and CDR2: LNHNV and YYDKDF (reference sequence). V dropped 2 bases and J dropped 1; count of bases not matched to a gene: 1. The CDR3 length is 14 residues. The CDR3 is CATSRWTGNTEAFF. In DNA, the CDR3 is TGTGCCACCAGCAGATGGACAGGGAACACTGAAGCTTTCTTT.

The chain employs TRBV10-2 and TRBJ2-7, with D possibly matching TRBD1 (6 bases). The CDR3 runs to 13 residues. With 8 bases removed from V and 5 bases from J, the gap between germline ends came to 16 bases. The germline V gene encodes CDR1 WSHSY and CDR2 SAAADI. The CDR3 DNA reads TGCGCCAGCTCAGGGGCGTGGCGCGACGAGCAGTACTTC. The encoded protein is CASSGAWRDEQYF.

The J gene is TRBJ1-2, the V gene TRBV11-2, with 10 bases aligning to TRBD1. The CDR3 consists of 15 residues. CDR1 and CDR2 from the germline V gene are SGHAT and FQNNGV. The junction had 8 bases not matched to a gene; V was cut back by 4 bases and J by 6 bases. The CDR3 region has the DNA TGTGCCAGCAGCTCAAGACAGGGGGCCTTAAATGGCTACACCTTC. This encodes CASSSRQGALNGYTF.

The gene calls are TRBV6-1 and TRBJ2-3, with D possibly being TRBD1 (5 bases). Germline V CDR1 and CDR2: MNHNS, SASEGT. CDR3 length: 16 amino acids. V lost 2 bases, J lost 3 bases, and 15 bases lay in between. The CDR3 region is CASSELDSFRTDTQYF. Written as DNA, the CDR3 is TGTGCCAGCAGTGAACTAGACAGCTTTCGGACAGATACGCAGTATTTT.

This chain uses TRBV7-6 with TRBJ1-2; a possible D gene is TRBD1 (6 bases). Germline V gene sequence: CDR1 SGHVS, CDR2 FNYEAQ. CDR3 size: 13 residues. Trimming pared 3 bases from V and 4 bases from J, leaving 9 bases between. CDR3 loop: CASSLGGPYGYTF. The CDR3, as DNA: TGTGCCAGCAGCTTGGGGGGGCCCTATGGCTACACCTTC.

J is TRBJ2-3 and V is TRBV7-2; tentatively, D is TRBD2 (6 bases). V was cut by 5 bases and J by 1 base, with 13 bases left in between. CDR1 SGHTA and CDR2 FQGNSA come from the germline V gene. The CDR3 extends over 15 amino acids. In DNA, the CDR3 is TGTGCCAGCAGCCAGGGACTTCTCGGCACAGATACGCAGTATTTT. Encoded protein: CASSQGLLGTDTQYF. Complete variable domain (other parts from reference TRBV7-2 and TRBJ2-3): GAGVSQSPSNKVTEKGKDVELRCDPISGHTALYWYRQSLGQGLEFLIYFQGNSAPDKSGLPSDRFSAERTGGSVSTLTIQRTQQEDSAVYLCASSQGLLGTDTQYFGPGTRLTVL.

This clone has a single count. The V and J genes are TRBV10-3 and TRBJ2-3, with 13 bases aligning to TRBD2. Germline CDR1 is ENHRY and CDR2 is SYGVKD. The CDR3 totals 16 residues. Losses at the gene ends were 6 bases for V and 6 bases for J; bases not matched to a gene: 9. The CDR3, as DNA: TGTGCCATCAGCCCACTAGCGGGGGGGCCAGCCGATACGCAGTATTTT. Translation gives CAISPLAGGPADTQYF.

This clone was detected a few times. The V call is TRBV2, the J call TRBJ1-3, with TRBD1 identical over 7 bases. The V gene's germline CDR1 is SNHLY and CDR2 FYNNEI. The CDR3 totals 16 residues. The ends lost 3 bases at V and 0 bases at J; junction bases unmatched: 5. The CDR3 DNA follows: TGTGCCAGCAGTGAGGACAGGATGCACTCTGGAAACACCATATATTTT. Translation: CASSEDRMHSGNTIYF.

This clone was counted a few times. The J gene is TRBJ2-7, the V gene TRBV7-9; D remains ambiguous. Trimming took off 4 bases at V and 0 bases at J, with 10 bases between the two ends. This CDR3 is built from 14 residues. Germline assignment: CDR1 SEHNR and CDR2 FQNEAQ (reference sequence). CDR3 bases: TGTGCCAGCAGCTCCGACATCTCCTCCTACGAGCAGTACTTC. Its translation: CASSSDISSYEQYF.

V usage is TRBV5-1 and J usage is TRBJ2-7; a weak D match, TRBD2 (6 bases). This CDR3 spans 15 amino acids. The germline V and J ends were trimmed by 6 bases and 5 bases, with 21 bases remaining between them. In germline, CDR1 is SGHRS, CDR2 YFSETQ. The CDR3: CASTPGRRAGDEQYF. CDR3 bases: TGCGCCAGCACCCCCGGGAGAAGGGCGGGCGACGAGCAGTACTTC.